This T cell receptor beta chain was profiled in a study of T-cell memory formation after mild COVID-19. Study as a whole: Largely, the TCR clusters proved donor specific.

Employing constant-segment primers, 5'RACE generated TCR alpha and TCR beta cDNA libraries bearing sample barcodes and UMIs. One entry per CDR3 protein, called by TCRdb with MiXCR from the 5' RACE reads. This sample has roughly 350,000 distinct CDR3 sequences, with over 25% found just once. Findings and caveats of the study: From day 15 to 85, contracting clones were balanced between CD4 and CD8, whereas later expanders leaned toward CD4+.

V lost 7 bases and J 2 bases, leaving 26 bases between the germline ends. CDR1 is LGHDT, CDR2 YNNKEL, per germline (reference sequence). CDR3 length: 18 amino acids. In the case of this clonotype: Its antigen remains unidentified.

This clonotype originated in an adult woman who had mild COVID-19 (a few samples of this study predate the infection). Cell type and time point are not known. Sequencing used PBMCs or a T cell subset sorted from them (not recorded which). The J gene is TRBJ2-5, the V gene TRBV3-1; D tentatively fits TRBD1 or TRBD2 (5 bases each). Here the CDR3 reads CASINLDSALATQETQYF. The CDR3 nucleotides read TGTGCCAGCATCAACCTCGACAGCGCCCTAGCAACTCAAGAGACCCAGTACTTC.